One and the same sample provided the 15 T cell receptor beta chains below, sequenced in a study of shared clonotypes between healthy human individuals. Method: immunoSEQ multiplex PCR; TCRdb's copy keeps in-frame clones and lacks some. The repertoire has 750,000 to 1,000,000 clones, 80% to 95% of them found once; the top ten carry approximately 25%. Only CD45RO-negative cells positively selected for CCR7 counted as naive CD8 cells, so terminally differentiated effector memory CD45RA+ cells were excluded. The sequenced material came from naive CD8+ T cells sorted from blood. The receptors shown here come from a man aged 25 to 40 in good health.

Details on this clone: Other DNA variants within this sample encode the same CDR3. V usage is TRBV20-1 and J usage is TRBJ2-2; no clear D. V was pared by 1 base and J by 5 bases, with 2 bases between. The CDR3 covers 11 residues. Germline V lookup: CDR1 DFQATT, CDR2 SNEGSKA (reference sequence). The CDR3: CSARATGELFF. CDR3 coding DNA: TGCAGTGCTAGAGCGACCGGGGAGCTGTTTTTT.

The chain couples TRBV9 to TRBJ2-5; D call uncertain. The V end lost 2 bases, the J end lost 1 base, and 12 bases lay between the germline ends. The CDR3 loop spans 15 amino acids. CDR1 is SGDLS and CDR2 is YYNGEE in the germline V gene. The CDR3 sequence is CASSVRGWTQETQYF. DNA for the CDR3: TGTGCCAGCAGCGTCAGAGGTTGGACCCAAGAGACCCAGTACTTC. Full variable domain (rest looked up from reference TRBV9 and TRBJ2-5): DSGVTQTPKHLITATGQRVTLRCSPRSGDLSVYWYQQSLDQGLQFLIQYYNGEERAKGNILERFSAQQFPDLHSELNLSSLELGDSALYFCASSVRGWTQETQYFGPGTRLLVL.

The chain employs TRBV29-1 and TRBJ2-7; the match to TRBD1 covers 10 bases. CDR1 and CDR2 from the germline V gene are SQVTM and ANQGSEA. The CDR3 runs 15 residues. V shed 0 bases, J shed 4 bases, and the junction held 6 bases outside the gene matches. The CDR3 coding sequence is TGCAGCGTTGAAGATCCAGGACAGGGGGATTACGAGCAGTACTTC. Encoded protein: CSVEDPGQGDYEQYF.

The chain is built from TRBV18 and TRBJ1-2; 10 bases are a match to TRBD1. The CDR3 loop spans 17 amino acids. Germline CDR1 reads KGHSH; CDR2 reads LQKENI. With 4 bases clipped from V and 5 bases from J, the junction kept 13 bases outside the gene matches. In DNA, the CDR3 is TGTGCCAGCTCACGCCCAGAGACAGGGGGCTTTAGATATGGCTACACCTTC. Its protein product is CASSRPETGGFRYGYTF.

The genes are TRBV15 and TRBJ2-2, with D maybe TRBD1 (5 bases). V was clipped by 5 bases and J by 4 bases, with 29 bases between them. The CDR3 runs 20 residues. Germline V gene lookup returns CDR1 LNHNV and CDR2 YYDKDF (reference sequence). CDR3 nucleotides: TGTGCCACCAGCGTCCAGAACGAGGAAGGGGCAGGTGTCTTCACCGGGGAGCTGTTTTTT. It is translated as CATSVQNEEGAGVFTGELFF.

A note on this clone: The identical CDR3 is also encoded by other nucleotide sequences in the sample. The V gene is TRBV5-1, the J gene TRBJ2-7; D remains unclear. V was clipped by 1 base and J by 0 bases, with 5 bases between them. This CDR3 is built from 13 residues. Germline V gene data show CDR1 as SGHRS and CDR2 as YFSETQ. This CDR3 is CASSLYPSYEQYF. CDR3 nucleotides: TGCGCCAGCAGCTTGTATCCCTCCTACGAGCAGTACTTC.

The chain combines TRBV28 with TRBJ2-7, with 13 bases matching TRBD2. Germline V gene data show CDR1 as MDHEN and CDR2 as SYDVKM. J gave up 6 bases and V 5 bases, and 7 bases lay outside the gene matches. The CDR3 totals 15 residues. The CDR3 nucleotides are TGTGCCAGCAGTACACTAGCGGGAGGGCCCCGCGAGCAGTACTTC. Protein sequence: CASSTLAGGPREQYF.

The CDR3 bases are TGTGCCAGCATCACCCCCGGCTCCTACAATGAGCAGTTCTTC. Amino acid sequence: CASITPGSYNEQFF. The chain recombines TRBV5-5 with TRBJ2-1; D ambiguous. V was cut by 6 bases and J by 0 bases, with 10 bases left in between. This CDR3 spans 14 amino acids. In germline, CDR1 is SGHKS, CDR2 YYEKEE (reference sequence).

The rearrangement links TRBV7-9 to TRBJ2-3; unclear D gene. Germline values: CDR1 SEHNR, CDR2 FQNEAQ (reference sequence). The CDR3 is 16 residues long. V was trimmed by 4 bases and J by 3 bases, leaving 17 bases between them. CDR3 protein: CASSSTDALETDTQYF. CDR3 nucleotides: TGTGCCAGCAGCTCCACGGACGCACTGGAGACAGATACGCAGTATTTT.

This clone was detected once. This chain joins TRBV19 and TRBJ1-5; D remains unclear. The ends were cut back, 4 bases at V and 9 bases at J, with 16 bases in the middle. Germline V gene lookup returns CDR1 LNHDA and CDR2 SQIVND (reference sequence). The length of the CDR3 is 14 residues. The CDR3 protein is CASSTPGGGRPQHF. The CDR3 nucleotides read TGTGCCAGTAGTACCCCCGGTGGCGGTCGGCCCCAGCATTTT.

The chain joins TRBV28 to TRBJ2-1; D perhaps matches TRBD2 (6 bases). From germline, CDR1 is MDHEN and CDR2 SYDVKM. Between the trimmed V and J ends, which lost 5 bases and 10 bases, there was a span of 12 bases. This CDR3 has 12 residues. The CDR3 DNA follows: TGTGCCAGCAGTCACCCGAGCGGGGAGCAGTTCTTC. Its translation is CASSHPSGEQFF.

This clone has just one count. As DNA, the CDR3 is TGTGCCAGCAGTTTAAGCCATGATGGAAACACCATATATTTT. This sequence encodes CASSLSHDGNTIYF. This chain links TRBV28 with TRBJ1-3, with D uncertain. CDR3 size: 14 residues. V was cut by 2 bases and J by 3 bases, with 8 bases left in between. Germline V CDR1 and CDR2: MDHEN, SYDVKM.

The J gene is TRBJ2-7, the V gene TRBV29-1; D not resolved. This CDR3 is 13 amino acids long. Trimming pared 2 bases from V and 2 bases from J, leaving 10 bases between. Germline CDR1 SQVTM, CDR2 ANQGSEA. CDR3 region: CSVEFESPYEQYF. The CDR3 bases are TGCAGCGTTGAATTCGAGTCGCCCTACGAGCAGTACTTC.

The V call is TRBV27, the J call TRBJ2-1; the D call may be TRBD1 or TRBD2 (5 bases each). Germline V gives CDR1 MNHEY, CDR2 SMNVEV (reference sequence). V was shortened by 5 bases and J by 3 bases, with 14 bases between the two germline ends. The CDR3 covers 15 residues. The CDR3 loop is CASSPGLAFYNEQFF. The CDR3, as DNA: TGTGCCAGCAGTCCAGGGCTAGCATTCTACAATGAGCAGTTCTTC.

This chain uses TRBV30 with TRBJ1-1; D ambiguous. V dropped 4 bases and J dropped 7 bases, with 7 bases sitting between them. Per germline, CDR1 GTSNPN and CDR2 SVGIG (reference sequence). This CDR3 spans 10 amino acids. CDR3 in amino acids: CAWNVGEAFF. CDR3 bases: TGTGCCTGGAATGTCGGTGAAGCTTTCTTT.